A single sample gave rise to the 13 T cell receptor beta chains below, sequenced in a study of cytomegalovirus exposure and HLA in healthy donors (dated 2017 in TCRdb). Libraries came from the immunoSEQ multiplex PCR assay. A mixture of 60 forward primers for TCR Vbeta segments and 13 reverse primers for TCR Jbeta segments was used in the multiplex PCR. TCRdb mirrors the immuneACCESS table, restricted to in-frame sequences. Some clones are absent from its copies; in checked studies, under half trace to an unresolved V gene, and the reason for the others is unknown. The sample yields fewer than 150,000 clones; 75% to 90% were counted once. The top ten constitute approximately 8.8% of the sample. The sequenced material came from PBMCs. All receptors come from a female donor in good health and CMV-seropositive.

DNA for the CDR3: TGTGCCTGGGGGGGACTGGTACAAGAGACCCAGTACTTC. Its protein product is CAWGGLVQETQYF. The chain uses TRBV30 and TRBJ2-5; the D gene is possibly TRBD2 (6 bases). The ends were cut back, 5 bases at V and 2 bases at J, with 12 bases in the middle. Germline V gives CDR1 GTSNPN, CDR2 SVGIG (reference sequence). The CDR3 totals 13 residues. The full variable domain, its missing parts supplied by reference TRBV30 and TRBJ2-5, is SQTIHQWPATLVQPVGSPLSLECTVEGTSNPNLYWYRQAAGRGLQLLFYSVGIGQISSEVPQNLSASRPQDRQFILSSKKLLLSDSGFYLCAWGGLVQETQYFGPGTRLLVL.

This clone was counted a single time. V usage is TRBV19 and J usage is TRBJ2-5, with 7 bases lining up with TRBD2. The germline V gene encodes CDR1 LNHDA and CDR2 SQIVND (reference sequence). The CDR3 is 16 residues long. V lost 2 bases and J lost 2; bases outside the gene matches: 8. This CDR3 is CASSITGGAGQETQYF. The CDR3 DNA sequence: TGTGCCAGTAGTATAACCGGTGGAGCGGGGCAAGAGACCCAGTACTTC.

This sequence joins TRBV4-2 and TRBJ1-6; D is uncertain. The CDR3 loop spans 14 amino acids. V gave up 1 base and J gave up 10 bases, with 11 bases separating them. Germline CDR1 reads LGHNA; CDR2 reads YNFKEQ. DNA for the CDR3: TGTGCCAGCAGCCAAGTCGGGTTAGACTCACCCCTCCACTTT. This gives the protein CASSQVGLDSPLHF.

V usage is TRBV19 and J usage is TRBJ2-2; D is possibly TRBD1 (6 bases). CDR1 and CDR2 (germline): LNHDA, SQIVND (reference sequence). Trimming took off 5 bases at V and 4 bases at J, with 8 bases between the two ends. CDR3 length: 13 residues. In DNA, the CDR3 is TGTGCCAGTAGTGGGGGCACCACCGGGGAGCTGTTTTTT. Its translation is CASSGGTTGELFF.

This clone appeared a few times. V gene TRBV7-9 combines with J gene TRBJ2-3; TRBD2 matches 9 bases. Trimming took 0 bases from V and 1 from J; bases not matched to a gene: 8. CDR1 SEHNR and CDR2 FQNEAQ come from the germline V gene (reference sequence). The CDR3 contains 18 residues. In DNA form, the CDR3 reads TGTGCCAGCAGCTTAGCCCCTAGTAGCGGGGGAGGCACAGATACGCAGTATTTT. The encoded protein is CASSLAPSSGGGTDTQYF.

The V and J genes are TRBV11-2 and TRBJ2-1; D gene unclear. Germline V gene sequence: CDR1 SGHAT, CDR2 FQNNGV. V was pared by 5 bases and J by 2 bases, with 13 bases between. This CDR3 is 15 amino acids long. This CDR3 is CASSPRYYPYNEQFF. The CDR3 bases are TGTGCCAGCAGCCCCCGGTACTACCCCTACAATGAGCAGTTCTTC.

This chain joins TRBV6-6 and TRBJ1-4; the match to TRBD1 covers 9 bases. Germline assignment: CDR1 MNHNY and CDR2 SVGAGI (reference sequence). V shed 4 bases and J 10 bases; nucleotides not matched to a gene: 13. This CDR3 is built from 16 residues. The CDR3 reads CASSSPWTGETRKLFF. The CDR3 coding sequence is TGTGCCAGCAGTTCCCCTTGGACAGGGGAAACCCGAAAACTGTTTTTT.

This chain links TRBV7-9 with TRBJ1-1; TRBD1 agrees at 7 bases. The CDR3 is 15 residues long. V gave up 5 bases and J gave up 0 bases; unmatched junction bases: 6. Germline V gives CDR1 SEHNR, CDR2 FQNEAQ (reference sequence). In DNA, the CDR3 is TGTGCCAGCAGCCTCATGACAGGGATGAACACTGAAGCTTTCTTT. It is translated as CASSLMTGMNTEAFF.

The CDR3 protein is CASSLGTGLGSTEAFF. In nucleotides, the CDR3 is TGTGCCAGCAGCCTCGGGACAGGGTTGGGGAGCACTGAAGCTTTCTTT. The chain links TRBV4-2 to TRBJ1-1; 9 bases fit TRBD1. V lost 4 bases and J lost 4; bases outside the gene matches: 10. CDR1 and CDR2 from the germline V gene are LGHNA and YNFKEQ. The CDR3 has 16 residues.

The chain joins TRBV7-9 to TRBJ1-3; D is undetermined. Trimming shortened V by 0 bases and J by 0 bases, and 6 bases separated the two germline ends. The CDR3 runs to 15 residues. Germline V gives CDR1 SEHNR, CDR2 FQNEAQ (reference sequence). The DNA of the CDR3 is TGTGCCAGCAGCTTAGCTCCGAGCTCTGGAAACACCATATATTTT. Protein: CASSLAPSSGNTIYF.

The chain is built from TRBV6-5 and TRBJ2-2; TRBD1 matches at 8 bases. The trim removed 5 bases at V and 2 bases at J, leaving 4 bases unmatched. The CDR3 has 15 residues. Germline CDR1 MNHEY, CDR2 SVGAGI. This CDR3 is CASSRGQGNTGELFF. The CDR3 bases are TGTGCCAGCAGTCGCGGACAGGGCAACACCGGGGAGCTGTTTTTT.

The chain joins TRBV18 to TRBJ1-3; 7 bases line up with TRBD1. The J segment lost 3 bases and the V segment lost 0 bases, leaving 8 bases of the junction unmatched. CDR3 length: 17 residues. The germline V gene encodes CDR1 KGHSH and CDR2 LQKENI. The CDR3, as DNA: TGTGCCAGCTCACCACCGAACAGGGGAGCAAGTGGAAACACCATATATTTT. As protein: CASSPPNRGASGNTIYF.

This chain connects TRBV5-1 to TRBJ2-5; perhaps TRBD1 as D (5 bases). Germline CDR1 SGHRS, CDR2 YFSETQ. CDR3 size: 12 residues. The V and J ends lost 4 bases and 13 bases respectively, with 17 bases between them. CDR3 nucleotide sequence: TGCGCCAGCAGCCAAGACCAGGGTGTTGGGTACTTC. Amino acid sequence: CASSQDQGVGYF.